This TCR beta chain was found in a study of blood T cell repertoires in COVID-19 (dated by TCRdb to about 2020). For context, the study as a whole: Samples from collaborators originated in the United States, Italy and Spain and spanned both the acute and convalescent phases of COVID-19. The prospective study material was composed of cDNA or gDNA derived from T cells, B-cell-depleted T cells, or PBMCs. Subjects who had been exposed to COVID-19, were actively infected with it, or had recovered from it provided the deeply sampled blood TCRbeta repertoires that made up the dataset. The repertoires were made available in a free public database intended to serve as a resource for research on the immune response to SARS-CoV-2. The samples were drawn from the first 160 participants of the ongoing ImmuneRACE study and from about 1,200 subjects provided by 6 global collaborators. Sample metadata almost always included a de-identified subject ID, COVID-19 status, age in years and sex. Where available, HLA class I and class II types were obtained from metadata supplied by the sample provider rather than from assay-based typing.

Sequences MNHEY (CDR1) and SVGAGI (CDR2) are obtained from the germline V gene. From cysteine to phenylalanine, the CDR3 is 14 amino acids long. Kept here is only the CDR3 DNA, which spans 42 bases and is read in frame from base 1. TCRbeta CDR3 regions were amplified from genomic DNA using the immunoSEQ Assay, a bias-controlled multiplex PCR. The original pipeline was this. The number of nucleated cells in each sample was estimated by amplification of reference gene primers within the assay. To quantify the absolute abundance of each unique TCRbeta CDR3 rearrangement, sequence reads were collapsed and filtered. Productive Simpson clonality was computed per sample as the square root of Simpson's diversity index over productive rearrangements. TCRdb provides this immuneACCESS table in a form limited to in-frame rearrangements. Some clones are lacking; in checked studies, under half of them reflect an unresolved V gene, and why the rest are absent is not known. V and J calls plus clone size are reproduced from that table; the DNA served to infer D and trimming. For this sample there are 88,000 or so clones; 65% to 90% appear just once. The ten largest clonotypes hold less than 8.5% of the sample.

Each collaborating institution followed its own protocols to collect whole blood in K2EDTA tubes. For TCRbeta analysis, collaborators shipped samples in one of three forms: frozen whole blood, isolated PBMCs, or DNA extracted from either of those sample types. Worth noting for this clone: Its antigen has not been determined. A read error may account for a junction end that differs from germline.

General study outcomes and caveats: The quantity of clinical and demographic metadata differed by source and by participant and was supplied without curation.

The receptor chain draws on TRBV6-5 and TRBJ1-6, with no D gene named confidently. Sequencing was carried out using peripheral blood. This sequence originates from a man aged 60 to 75 with acute or convalescent COVID-19. The nucleotide sequence reads as follows: TGTGCCAGCAGAACGCGGAGTTATAATTCACCCCCCCACTTT. Translated, it gives CASRTRSYNSPPHF.